This T cell receptor beta chain was captured in a study of cytomegalovirus exposure and HLA in healthy donors. Trimming left V 2 bases short and J 3 bases short, with 23 bases between. CDR1 and CDR2 (germline): GTSNPN, SVGIG (reference sequence). This CDR3 spans 18 amino acids. PCR amplification relied on 60 Vbeta primers (plus 13 Jbeta primers). The table came from immunoSEQ multiplex PCR; TCRdb's copy has only in-frame clones and leaves some out. This sample has 100,000 to 150,000 clones; around 82% occur once, and the top ten carry around 3.9%. This clone was detected once. Antigen: not known. Notes on the study in general: Later analysis suggested links between common viral pathogens and several top significant clusters. CMV serostatus was the sole immune exposure information available. Sequencing likely produced, as an artifact, a cluster of highly shared sequence variants.

The sequence was obtained from a man between 40 and 49 years old in good health and CMV-seronegative. The rearrangement joins TRBV30 to TRBJ1-3; D unresolved. Material for sequencing was PBMCs. The CDR3 DNA reads as TGTGCCTGGAGTCGTTTCCGTTTACCGGGTGCCGATGGAAACACCATATATTTT. Amino acids: CAWSRFRLPGADGNTIYF.